The next 29 T cell receptor beta chains were all read from a single sample in a study of chemoradiotherapy in HPV16-positive cancers. Libraries were prepared by immunoSEQ multiplex PCR; TCRdb keeps only in-frame clonotypes and omits some of them. Here the sample spans thousands of clones, 86% being singletons. Sequencing was performed on tumor tissue, taken from a patient who underwent chemoradiotherapy. All receptors derive from a human donor with HPV-associated anogenital cancer.

The chain couples TRBV9 to TRBJ1-1, with D maybe TRBD1 (5 bases). Germline values: CDR1 SGDLS, CDR2 YYNGEE. The CDR3 loop spans 15 amino acids. Trimming left V 3 bases short and J 1 base short, with 13 bases between. CDR3 amino acids: CASSALPGPNTEAFF. DNA for the CDR3: TGTGCCAGCAGCGCCCTCCCGGGACCGAACACTGAAGCTTTCTTT.

The chain carries TRBV12-5 and TRBJ2-7; the D gene is possibly TRBD2 (5 bases). Germline V gives CDR1 LGHNT, CDR2 FRNRAP. This CDR3 has 12 amino acids. The V end lost 6 bases, the J end lost 0 bases, and 6 bases lay between the germline ends. The CDR3 loop is CASGRDSYEQYF. CDR3 DNA: TGTGCTAGTGGACGGGACTCCTACGAGCAGTACTTC.

The chain recombines TRBV28 with TRBJ1-1, with TRBD1 as a possible D gene (5 bases). This CDR3 is built from 12 residues. V lost 7 bases and J 8 bases, leaving 14 bases between the germline ends. Germline CDR1 is MDHEN and CDR2 is SYDVKM. The CDR3 here is CASNGREEEAFF. In DNA, the CDR3 is TGTGCCAGCAATGGCAGGGAAGAGGAAGCTTTCTTT.

This clone was seen a handful of times. CDR3 amino acids: CSATGVREAFF. Here the CDR3 DNA reads TGCAGTGCTACAGGGGTGCGTGAAGCTTTCTTT. The chain is built from TRBV20-1 and TRBJ1-1; the D gene is possibly TRBD1 (6 bases). Germline V gives CDR1 DFQATT, CDR2 SNEGSKA (reference sequence). Trimming pared 4 bases from V and 7 bases from J, leaving 10 bases between. CDR3 length: 11 amino acids.

J is TRBJ2-3 and V is TRBV5-4; 12 nucleotides align to TRBD2. The CDR3 spans 16 residues. V dropped 5 bases and J dropped 2; count of bases not matched to a gene: 6. Germline V gene data show CDR1 as SGHNT and CDR2 as YYREEE (reference sequence). This CDR3 is CASSPTSGGLTDTQYF. The DNA of the CDR3 is TGTGCCAGCAGTCCCACTAGCGGGGGGCTCACAGATACGCAGTATTTT.

This chain uses TRBV2 with TRBJ1-3; no definite D call. Germline assignment: CDR1 SNHLY and CDR2 FYNNEI. Trimming took off 8 bases at V and 2 bases at J, with 7 bases between the two ends. The CDR3 is 12 amino acids. CDR3 DNA: TGTGCCAGCTGCGGGACTGGAAACACCATATATTTT. Protein: CASCGTGNTIYF.

This chain connects TRBV29-1 to TRBJ2-3; maybe TRBD2 (6 bases). CDR3 length: 13 amino acids. Germline loops: CDR1 SQVTM, CDR2 ANQGSEA. The germline V and J ends were trimmed by 2 bases and 1 base, with 7 bases remaining between them. The CDR3 region has the DNA TGCAGCGTTGAACAGCGGGGCACAGATACGCAGTATTTT. Amino acid sequence: CSVEQRGTDTQYF.

This clone has just a few counts. V gene TRBV27 combines with J gene TRBJ2-7, with 9 bases that match TRBD2. V shed 4 bases, J shed 5 bases, and the junction held 9 bases outside the gene matches. Looked up from germline, CDR1 is MNHEY and CDR2 is SMNVEV (reference sequence). The CDR3 runs to 15 residues. The CDR3 DNA follows: TGTGCCAGCAGTTCGACTAGCGGCCCGAGGGACGAGCAGTACTTC. Amino acid sequence: CASSSTSGPRDEQYF.

The rearrangement joins TRBV6-6 to TRBJ1-2; tentative D call: TRBD1 (5 bases). Germline V gene lookup returns CDR1 MNHNY and CDR2 SVGAGI (reference sequence). Trimming took 6 bases from V and 0 from J, leaving 11 bases between them. The length of the CDR3 is 14 residues. The CDR3 bases are TGTGCCAGCAGCCCCCCAGGGACTAACTATGGCTACACCTTC. It translates to CASSPPGTNYGYTF.

This chain links TRBV5-1 with TRBJ2-1; the D gene is possibly TRBD1 (6 bases). Germline CDR1 and CDR2: SGHRS and YFSETQ. V lost 0 bases, J lost 2 bases, and 9 bases lay in between. This CDR3 has 15 amino acids. CDR3 sequence: CASSLGPGAYNEQFF. DNA of the CDR3: TGCGCCAGCAGCTTGGGTCCAGGGGCCTACAATGAGCAGTTCTTC. Using reference TRBV5-1 and TRBJ2-1 for the parts outside the CDR3, the full variable domain is KAGVTQTPRYLIKTRGQQVTLSCSPISGHRSVSWYQQTPGQGLQFLFEYFSETQRNKGNFPGRFSGRQFSNSRSEMNVSTLELGDSALYLCASSLGPGAYNEQFFGPGTRLTVL.

The V gene is TRBV9, the J gene TRBJ2-7; D might be TRBD2 (6 bases). The CDR3 spans 12 residues. V was shortened by 7 bases and J by 4 bases, with 12 bases between the two germline ends. Germline values: CDR1 SGDLS, CDR2 YYNGEE. The CDR3 spells CASGGGTYEQYF. CDR3 nucleotides: TGTGCCAGCGGCGGAGGGACGTACGAGCAGTACTTC. Drawing the rest from reference TRBV9 and TRBJ2-7, the complete variable domain is DSGVTQTPKHLITATGQRVTLRCSPRSGDLSVYWYQQSLDQGLQFLIQYYNGEERAKGNILERFSAQQFPDLHSELNLSSLELGDSALYFCASGGGTYEQYFGPGTRLTVT.

The V and J genes are TRBV27 and TRBJ2-2, with TRBD2 identical over 10 bases. Germline V lookup: CDR1 MNHEY, CDR2 SMNVEV (reference sequence). J lost 4 bases, V lost 5 bases, and 7 bases had no gene match. The CDR3 sequence is 16 residues long. In nucleotides, the CDR3 is TGTGCCAGCAGTGGGCTAGCGGGGGCACCCACCGGGGAGCTGTTTTTT. Protein: CASSGLAGAPTGELFF.

This chain connects TRBV4-3 to TRBJ2-7, with D possibly called TRBD1 or TRBD2 (6 bases each). V lost 4 bases and J 4 bases, leaving 14 bases between the germline ends. Germline V gene data show CDR1 as LGHNA and CDR2 as YSLEER. The CDR3 length is 14 residues. The CDR3 reads CASSPFGGGYEQYF. The CDR3 DNA reads as TGCGCCAGCAGCCCGTTCGGAGGGGGGTACGAGCAGTACTTC.

The V and J genes are TRBV10-3 and TRBJ1-3; a weak D match, TRBD1 (5 bases). There are 15 residues in the CDR3. Trimming left V 6 bases short and J 0 bases short, with 12 bases between. Germline CDR1 ENHRY, CDR2 SYGVKD. CDR3 amino acids: CAIRPGTDSGNTIYF. The CDR3 DNA follows: TGTGCCATCAGACCCGGGACGGACTCTGGAAACACCATATATTTT.

This clone was detected only a few times. Other DNA sequences in the same sample also yield this CDR3. CDR3 in DNA: TGTGCCAGCAGCTTAGGTCTGTCTGGGGCCAACGTCCTGACTTTC. Translation gives CASSLGLSGANVLTF. The rearrangement uses TRBV7-2 and TRBJ2-6; no clear D. The V gene lost 1 base and the J gene lost 1 base, with 5 bases spanning the gap. The CDR3 runs to 15 residues. Per the germline V gene, CDR1 is SGHTA and CDR2 is FQGNSA.

The DNA for the CDR3 is TGCGCCAGCAGCCAAGTTGCAGGGACAGGGGCCCTCCAGGGCTACACCTTC. Its translation: CASSQVAGTGALQGYTF. The genes are TRBV4-1 and TRBJ1-2, with 10 positions matching TRBD1. This CDR3 region has 17 residues. CDR1 is MGHRA and CDR2 is YSYEKL in the germline V gene. The ends lost 1 base at V and 8 bases at J; junction bases unmatched: 13.

This chain connects TRBV14 to TRBJ1-1; no reliable D call. The germline V and J ends were trimmed by 0 bases and 5 bases, with 10 bases remaining between them. This CDR3 has 14 amino acids. Germline lookup yields CDR1 SGHDN and CDR2 FVKESK. In DNA, the CDR3 is TGTGCCAGCAGCCAAGATTTCGGGAGGACTGAAGCTTTCTTT. This encodes CASSQDFGRTEAFF.

This clone was detected a few times. The rearrangement uses TRBV5-3 and TRBJ1-2; no reliable D call. TRBV5-3 is annotated as an ORF whose role is uncertain. This CDR3 is built from 11 residues. V lost 5 bases and J lost 7, with 9 bases in between. This chain's CDR3 is CARRGWGGYTF. DNA of the CDR3: TGTGCCAGAAGGGGCTGGGGTGGCTACACCTTC.

The CDR3 here is CASSPGLGTNEQFF. DNA of the CDR3: TGTGCCAGCTCACCCGGGCTAGGGACAAATGAGCAGTTCTTC. This chain links TRBV18 with TRBJ2-1, with D possibly matching TRBD1 (6 bases). Trimming left V 3 bases short and J 7 bases short, with 13 bases between. Germline loops: CDR1 KGHSH, CDR2 LQKENI. The CDR3 contains 14 residues.

The CDR3 DNA reads as TGTGCCAGCAGTTTAGCGGGGAGAAAGTTCTTC. Its translation: CASSLAGRKFF. The chain carries TRBV27 and TRBJ2-1; maybe TRBD2 (6 bases). The CDR3 has 11 amino acids. Trimming pared 2 bases from V and 14 bases from J, leaving 10 bases between. CDR1 MNHEY and CDR2 SMNVEV come from the germline V gene (reference sequence).

Only a few counts were recorded for this clone. The V gene is TRBV5-1, the J gene TRBJ2-3, with TRBD2 identical over 15 bases. V lost 4 bases to trimming and J lost 6 bases; unmatched junction nucleotides: 3. This CDR3 comprises 15 residues. In germline, CDR1 is SGHRS, CDR2 YFSETQ. In DNA form, the CDR3 reads TGCGCCAGCAGCAAAGGACTAGCGGGGGGGGATACGCAGTATTTT. It codes for CASSKGLAGGDTQYF.

The chain employs TRBV28 and TRBJ1-2; D not resolved. Per the germline V gene, CDR1 is MDHEN and CDR2 is SYDVKM. This CDR3 has 14 amino acids. V lost 4 bases to trimming and J lost 4 bases, with 13 bases between them. The CDR3 DNA follows: TGTGCCAGCAGTTCCTGGACGGGAGTCTATGGCTACACCTTC. Encoded protein: CASSSWTGVYGYTF.

V and J are TRBV6-5 and TRBJ1-2, with D possibly being TRBD1 (5 bases). This CDR3 is built from 13 residues. In germline, CDR1 is MNHEY, CDR2 SVGAGI. V gave up 5 bases and J gave up 3 bases, with 10 bases separating them. The DNA for the CDR3 is TGTGCCAGCAGTCCTGGGACCTACTATGGCTACACCTTC. It codes for CASSPGTYYGYTF.

The V call is TRBV11-2, the J call TRBJ2-7, with D possibly being TRBD2 (6 bases). Trimming pared 6 bases from V and 4 bases from J, leaving 16 bases between. CDR1 and CDR2 from the germline V gene are SGHAT and FQNNGV. The CDR3 has 14 residues. In nucleotides, the CDR3 is TGTGCCAGCAGACGTACTAGCACCGCATACGAGCAGTACTTC. It encodes CASRRTSTAYEQYF.

J is TRBJ1-5 and V is TRBV6-1; 8 bases are a match to TRBD1. CDR3 length: 15 residues. Losses at the gene ends were 5 bases for V and 4 bases for J; bases not matched to a gene: 7. Germline values: CDR1 MNHNS, CDR2 SASEGT. The CDR3 region has the DNA TGTGCCAGCAGTTCGGACAGGGATCGAAATCAGCCCCAGCATTTT. Translation: CASSSDRDRNQPQHF.

V is TRBV30 and J is TRBJ2-7, with 9 positions matching TRBD1. The V gene end was trimmed by 2 bases and the J gene end by 6 bases; junction bases not matched to a gene: 8. This CDR3 comprises 14 residues. CDR1 GTSNPN and CDR2 SVGIG come from the germline V gene (reference sequence). The DNA of the CDR3 is TGTGCCTGGAGTACCGGGACAGGGTTTTCCGAGCAGTACTTC. This codes for CAWSTGTGFSEQYF.

This chain links TRBV7-8 with TRBJ1-1; D is undetermined. V was shortened by 2 bases and J by 6 bases, with 7 bases between the two germline ends. This CDR3 has 12 residues. In germline, CDR1 is SGHVS, CDR2 FQNEAQ. In DNA form, the CDR3 reads TGTGCCAGCAGCTTACAACGCGCTGAAGCTTTCTTT. This codes for CASSLQRAEAFF. The whole variable domain, remainder taken from reference TRBV7-8 and TRBJ1-1, is GAGVSQSPRYKVAKRGQDVALRCDPISGHVSLFWYQQALGQGPEFLTYFQNEAQLDKSGLPSDRFFAERPEGSVSTLKIQRTQQEDSAVYLCASSLQRAEAFFGQGTRLTVV.

This clone was seen a few times. The rearrangement joins TRBV5-4 to TRBJ1-2; the match to TRBD1 covers 10 bases. The CDR3 spans 15 residues. V gave up 6 bases and J gave up 4 bases; unmatched junction bases: 9. Germline V gives CDR1 SGHNT, CDR2 YYREEE (reference sequence). The CDR3 protein is CASKVSGTGVYGYTF. The CDR3 coding sequence is TGTGCCAGCAAGGTTTCCGGGACAGGGGTCTATGGCTACACCTTC.

V usage is TRBV10-2 and J usage is TRBJ2-7, with D uncertain. Trimming cost V 10 bases and J 3 bases, with 16 bases left between them. The CDR3 is 13 residues long. Germline V gene sequence: CDR1 WSHSY, CDR2 SAAADI. CDR3 in DNA: TGCGCCACTTCCCGGCAGTTTGGCTACGAGCAGTACTTC. Translation gives CATSRQFGYEQYF.